These 13 T cell receptor beta chains were sequenced from one sample in a study of cytomegalovirus exposure and HLA in healthy donors. PCR used 60 Vbeta primers and 13 Jbeta primers. Libraries were prepared by immunoSEQ multiplex PCR; TCRdb keeps only in-frame clonotypes and omits some of them. The sample carries under 150,000 clones, around 82% recorded once. Sequenced sample: PBMCs. These receptors were taken from a man aged 50 to 59 in good health and CMV-seronegative.

The chain combines TRBV19 with TRBJ2-5; 9 bases agree with TRBD2. V lost 5 bases and J lost 5; bases outside the gene matches: 9. The CDR3 runs 15 residues. Germline CDR1 and CDR2: LNHDA and SQIVND (reference sequence). In nucleotides, the CDR3 is TGTGCCAGTAGTTCACCGGGACTAGCTTCGGAGACCCAGTACTTC. As protein: CASSSPGLASETQYF.

CDR3 residues: CASSPVGGRNTEAFF. The DNA of the CDR3 is TGTGCCAGCAGCCCAGTTGGGGGCCGGAACACTGAAGCTTTCTTT. The gene calls are TRBV7-9 and TRBJ1-1; tentative D call: TRBD1 (6 bases). Per germline, CDR1 SEHNR and CDR2 FQNEAQ (reference sequence). CDR3 length: 15 amino acids. V lost 5 bases and J lost 1, with 14 bases in between.

The chain recombines TRBV11-2 with TRBJ2-2; D is undetermined. Trimming shortened V by 0 bases and J by 5 bases, and 7 bases separated the two germline ends. This CDR3 has 14 residues. The germline V gene encodes CDR1 SGHAT and CDR2 FQNNGV. The CDR3 spells CASSLERWTGELFF. CDR3 bases: TGTGCCAGCAGCTTAGAACGGTGGACCGGGGAGCTGTTTTTT.

V and J are TRBV6-5 and TRBJ2-5; 7 nucleotides line up with TRBD2. The CDR3 loop spans 15 amino acids. V lost 5 bases to trimming and J lost 4 bases; unmatched junction nucleotides: 10. Germline CDR1 is MNHEY and CDR2 is SVGAGI. CDR3 sequence (DNA): TGTGCCAGCAGTCCCTTGGGGGGGACCAGAGAGACCCAGTACTTC. Its translation is CASSPLGGTRETQYF.

Here the CDR3 DNA reads TGTGCCAGCAACAGTTGGGGGCGAGGAGAGACCCAGTACTTC. Translated: CASNSWGRGETQYF. The genes are TRBV27 and TRBJ2-5; tentative D call: TRBD1 (6 bases). CDR1 and CDR2 from the germline V gene are MNHEY and SMNVEV (reference sequence). Trimming stripped 7 bases from V and 4 bases from J, with 16 bases between. The CDR3 is made up of 14 amino acids.

The chain uses TRBV5-1 and TRBJ1-1; D is undetermined. V lost 0 bases and J 4 bases, leaving 13 bases between the germline ends. CDR3 length: 15 amino acids. Germline CDR1 SGHRS, CDR2 YFSETQ. The chain's CDR3 is CASSLDLRIGTEAFF. The CDR3, as DNA: TGCGCCAGCAGCTTGGATCTGAGGATAGGCACTGAAGCTTTCTTT.

The rearrangement links TRBV6-5 to TRBJ2-2; TRBD1 matches at 7 bases. Germline CDR1 MNHEY, CDR2 SVGAGI. V was clipped by 7 bases and J by 6 bases; unmatched bases: 11. The CDR3 is 15 amino acids. CDR3 in amino acids: CASKIDRATAGELFF. CDR3 coding DNA: TGTGCCAGCAAAATAGACAGGGCAACGGCCGGGGAGCTGTTTTTT.

This clone showed up just once. The V gene is TRBV19, the J gene TRBJ1-5; unclear D gene. The length of the CDR3 is 13 residues. V lost 6 bases and J lost 2, with 8 bases in between. The V gene's germline CDR1 is LNHDA and CDR2 SQIVND (reference sequence). This CDR3 reads CASRSPGNQPQHF. CDR3 nucleotide sequence: TGTGCCAGTAGATCCCCCGGCAATCAGCCCCAGCATTTT. Full variable domain (missing parts from reference TRBV19 and TRBJ1-5): DGGITQSPKYLFRKEGQNVTLSCEQNLNHDAMYWYRQDPGQGLRLIYYSQIVNDFQKGDIAEGYSVSREKKESFPLTVTSAQKNPTAFYLCASRSPGNQPQHFGDGTRLSIL.

The chain carries TRBV27 and TRBJ1-1, with D possibly being TRBD1 (5 bases). Germline-derived CDR1 and CDR2 are MNHEY and SMNVEV (reference sequence). CDR3 size: 13 residues. V was pared by 8 bases and J by 2 bases, with 12 bases between. The CDR3 sequence is CASYRQPNTEAFF. The CDR3 DNA reads TGTGCCAGCTATAGACAGCCTAACACTGAAGCTTTCTTT.

The chain is built from TRBV2 and TRBJ2-4; 7 bases match TRBD2. CDR3 size: 15 residues. Germline V CDR1 and CDR2: SNHLY, FYNNEI. Unmatched junction bases numbered 3, after V lost 3 bases and J lost 1 base. The CDR3 DNA reads TGTGCCAGCAGTGACGGGGAGGGGGCCAAAAACATTCAGTACTTC. This translates into CASSDGEGAKNIQYF.

This chain uses TRBV2 with TRBJ2-7; TRBD2 matches 9 bases. The trim removed 3 bases at V and 5 bases at J, leaving 5 bases unmatched. CDR3 size: 14 residues. Germline V CDR1 and CDR2: SNHLY, FYNNEI. CDR3 residues: CASSDSSGNDEQYF. Here the CDR3 DNA reads TGTGCCAGCAGTGATTCTAGCGGGAACGACGAGCAGTACTTC.

The sample holds one count of this clone. The chain couples TRBV4-2 to TRBJ1-5, with 7 bases identical to TRBD1. CDR1 LGHNA and CDR2 YNFKEQ come from the germline V gene. The ends lost 3 bases at V and 4 bases at J; junction bases unmatched: 6. This CDR3 is built from 15 residues. Written as DNA, the CDR3 is TGTGCCAGCAGCCAGGGAACAGGGGCAAATCAGCCCCAGCATTTT. It translates to CASSQGTGANQPQHF.

The J gene is TRBJ2-5, the V gene TRBV6-5; TRBD1 might be the D (6 bases). CDR1 and CDR2 from the germline V gene are MNHEY and SVGAGI. The V end lost 6 bases, the J end lost 7 bases, and 15 bases lay between the germline ends. The CDR3 contains 13 residues. The CDR3 spells CASSKQGPGTQYF. DNA for the CDR3: TGTGCCAGCAGCAAACAGGGTCCAGGGACCCAGTACTTC.